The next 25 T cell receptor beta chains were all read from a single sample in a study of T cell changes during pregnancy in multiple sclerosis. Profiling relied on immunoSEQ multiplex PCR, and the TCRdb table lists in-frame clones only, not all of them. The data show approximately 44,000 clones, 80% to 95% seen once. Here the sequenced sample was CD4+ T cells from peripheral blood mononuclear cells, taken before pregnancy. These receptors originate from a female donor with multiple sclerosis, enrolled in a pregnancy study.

DNA of the CDR3: TGTGCCAGCTCACGACTACTAGCGGGCCTCACAGATACGCAGTATTTT. Residues: CASSRLLAGLTDTQYF. V usage is TRBV18 and J usage is TRBJ2-3; TRBD2 matches at 9 bases. The CDR3 length is 16 residues. Trimming removed 4 bases from V and 2 bases from J; junction bases left unmatched: 7. Germline V lookup: CDR1 KGHSH, CDR2 LQKENI.

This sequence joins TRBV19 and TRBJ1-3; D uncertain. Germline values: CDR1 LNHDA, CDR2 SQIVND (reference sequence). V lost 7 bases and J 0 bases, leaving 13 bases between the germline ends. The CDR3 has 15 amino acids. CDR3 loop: CASTIRRVSGNTIYF. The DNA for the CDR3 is TGTGCCAGTACCATAAGACGGGTCTCTGGAAACACCATATATTTT.

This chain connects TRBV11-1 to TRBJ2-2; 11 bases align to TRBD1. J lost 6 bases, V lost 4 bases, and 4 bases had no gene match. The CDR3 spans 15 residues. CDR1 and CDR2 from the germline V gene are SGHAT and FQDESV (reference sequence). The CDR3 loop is CASSSGTGGAGELFF. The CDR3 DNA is TGTGCCAGCAGCTCCGGGACAGGGGGTGCCGGGGAGCTGTTTTTT.

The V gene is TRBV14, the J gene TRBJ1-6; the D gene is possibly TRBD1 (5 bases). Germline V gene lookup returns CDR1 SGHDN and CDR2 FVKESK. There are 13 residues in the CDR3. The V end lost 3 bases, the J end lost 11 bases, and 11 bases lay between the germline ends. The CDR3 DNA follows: TGTGCCAGCAGCCACCGCGGGACGGCACCCCTCCACTTT. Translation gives CASSHRGTAPLHF. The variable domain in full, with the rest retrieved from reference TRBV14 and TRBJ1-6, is EAGVTQFPSHSVIEKGQTVTLRCDPISGHDNLYWYRRVMGKEIKFLLHFVKESKQDESGMPNNRFLAERTGGTYSTLKVQPAELEDSGVYFCASSHRGTAPLHFGNGTRLTVT.

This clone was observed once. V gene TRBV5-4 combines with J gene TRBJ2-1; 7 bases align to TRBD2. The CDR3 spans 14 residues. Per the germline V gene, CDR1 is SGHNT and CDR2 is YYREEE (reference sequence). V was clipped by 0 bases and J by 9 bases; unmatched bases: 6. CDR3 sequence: CASSLGGGKGEQFF. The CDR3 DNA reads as TGTGCCAGCAGCTTGGGCGGGGGTAAAGGTGAGCAGTTCTTC.

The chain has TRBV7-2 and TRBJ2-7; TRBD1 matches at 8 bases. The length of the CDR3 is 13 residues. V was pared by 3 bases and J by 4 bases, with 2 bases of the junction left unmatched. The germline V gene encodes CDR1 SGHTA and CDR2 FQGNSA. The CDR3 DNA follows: TGTGCCAGCAGCTTCAGGGGGCAGTACGAGCAGTACTTC. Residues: CASSFRGQYEQYF.

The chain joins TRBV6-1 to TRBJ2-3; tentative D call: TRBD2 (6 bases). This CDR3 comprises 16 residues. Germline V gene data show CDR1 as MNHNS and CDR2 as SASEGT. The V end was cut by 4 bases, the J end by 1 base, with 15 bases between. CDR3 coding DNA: TGTGCCAGCAGTGGAAGTCTCGGGACTGGCACAGATACGCAGTATTTT. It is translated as CASSGSLGTGTDTQYF.

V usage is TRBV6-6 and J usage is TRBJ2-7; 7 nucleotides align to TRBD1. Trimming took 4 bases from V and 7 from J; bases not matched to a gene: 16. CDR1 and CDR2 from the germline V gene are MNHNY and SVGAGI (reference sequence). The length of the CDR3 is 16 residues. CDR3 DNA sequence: TGTGCCAGCAGTTCCCATTTGACAGGGCTTTTAGGGGAGCAGTACTTC. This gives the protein CASSSHLTGLLGEQYF.

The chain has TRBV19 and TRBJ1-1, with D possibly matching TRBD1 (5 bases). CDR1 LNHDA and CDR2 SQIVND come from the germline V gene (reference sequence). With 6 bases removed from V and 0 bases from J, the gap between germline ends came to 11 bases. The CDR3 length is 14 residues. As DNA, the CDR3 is TGTGCCAGTAGCCACCAGGGCGTGAACACTGAAGCTTTCTTT. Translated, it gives CASSHQGVNTEAFF.

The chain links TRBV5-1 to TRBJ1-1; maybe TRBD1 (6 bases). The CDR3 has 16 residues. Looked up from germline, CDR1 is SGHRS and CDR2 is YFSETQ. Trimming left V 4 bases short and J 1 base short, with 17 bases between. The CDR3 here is CASSHGAGEGNTEAFF. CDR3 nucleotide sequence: TGCGCCAGCAGCCATGGGGCAGGGGAGGGGAACACTGAAGCTTTCTTT.

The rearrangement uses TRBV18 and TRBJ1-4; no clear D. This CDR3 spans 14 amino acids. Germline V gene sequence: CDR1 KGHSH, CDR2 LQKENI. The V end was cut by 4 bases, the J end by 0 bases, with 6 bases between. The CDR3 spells CASSLRATNEKLFF. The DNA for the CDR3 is TGTGCCAGCTCACTGCGAGCAACTAATGAAAAACTGTTTTTT.

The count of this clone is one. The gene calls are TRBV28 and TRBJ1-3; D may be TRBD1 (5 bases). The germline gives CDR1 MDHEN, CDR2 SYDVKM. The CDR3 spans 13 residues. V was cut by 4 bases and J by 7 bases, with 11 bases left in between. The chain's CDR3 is CASSWGERNTIYF. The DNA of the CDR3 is TGTGCCAGCAGTTGGGGGGAAAGGAACACCATATATTTT.

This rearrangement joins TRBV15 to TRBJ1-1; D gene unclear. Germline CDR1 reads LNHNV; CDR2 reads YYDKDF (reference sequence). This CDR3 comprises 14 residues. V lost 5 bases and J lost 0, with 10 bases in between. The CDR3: CATSPRELNTEAFF. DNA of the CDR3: TGTGCCACCAGCCCTAGGGAGCTGAACACTGAAGCTTTCTTT.

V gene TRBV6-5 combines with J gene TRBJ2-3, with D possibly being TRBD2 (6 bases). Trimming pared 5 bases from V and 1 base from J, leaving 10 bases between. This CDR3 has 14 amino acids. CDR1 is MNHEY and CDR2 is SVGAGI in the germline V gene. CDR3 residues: CASSRLGGTDTQYF. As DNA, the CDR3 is TGTGCCAGCAGTAGACTAGGGGGCACAGATACGCAGTATTTT.

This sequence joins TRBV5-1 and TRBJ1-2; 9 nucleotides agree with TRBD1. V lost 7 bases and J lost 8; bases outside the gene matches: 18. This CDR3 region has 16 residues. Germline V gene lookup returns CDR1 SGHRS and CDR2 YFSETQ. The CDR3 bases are TGCGCCAGCTATTTTGCCCCCCCGAACAGGGGGCAAGGCTACACCTTC. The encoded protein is CASYFAPPNRGQGYTF. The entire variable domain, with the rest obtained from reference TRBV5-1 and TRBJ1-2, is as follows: KAGVTQTPRYLIKTRGQQVTLSCSPISGHRSVSWYQQTPGQGLQFLFEYFSETQRNKGNFPGRFSGRQFSNSRSEMNVSTLELGDSALYLCASYFAPPNRGQGYTFGSGTRLTVV.

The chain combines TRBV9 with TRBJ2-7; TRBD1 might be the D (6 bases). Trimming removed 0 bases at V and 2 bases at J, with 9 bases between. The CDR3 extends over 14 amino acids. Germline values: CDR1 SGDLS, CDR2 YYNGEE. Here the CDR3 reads CASSVEGGPYEQYF. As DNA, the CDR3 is TGTGCCAGCAGCGTAGAAGGGGGTCCCTACGAGCAGTACTTC.

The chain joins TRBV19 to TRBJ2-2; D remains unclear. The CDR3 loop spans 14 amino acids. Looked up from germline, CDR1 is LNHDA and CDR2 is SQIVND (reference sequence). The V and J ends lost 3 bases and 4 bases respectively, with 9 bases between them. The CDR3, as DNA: TGTGCCAGTAGTATCAAAGCGATCACCGGGGAGCTGTTTTTT. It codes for CASSIKAITGELFF.

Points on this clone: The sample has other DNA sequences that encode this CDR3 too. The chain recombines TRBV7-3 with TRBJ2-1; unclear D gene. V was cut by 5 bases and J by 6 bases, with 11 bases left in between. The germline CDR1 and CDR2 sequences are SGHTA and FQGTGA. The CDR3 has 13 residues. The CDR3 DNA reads TGTGCCAGCAGCCCGTCCTCCGGCAATGAGCAGTTCTTC. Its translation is CASSPSSGNEQFF.

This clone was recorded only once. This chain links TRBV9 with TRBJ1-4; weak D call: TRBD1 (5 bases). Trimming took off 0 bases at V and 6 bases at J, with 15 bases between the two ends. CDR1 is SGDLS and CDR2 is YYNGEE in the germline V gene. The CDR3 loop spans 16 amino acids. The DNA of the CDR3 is TGTGCCAGCAGCGTAGCAATAGACAGTGGGGATGAAAAACTGTTTTTT. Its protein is CASSVAIDSGDEKLFF.

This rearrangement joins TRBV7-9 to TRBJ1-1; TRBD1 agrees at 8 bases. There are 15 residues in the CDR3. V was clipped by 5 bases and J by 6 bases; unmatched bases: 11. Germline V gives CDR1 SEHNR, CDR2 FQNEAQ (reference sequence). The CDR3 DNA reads TGTGCCAGCAGCGTGGCCGGGACAGGATTCGCTGAAGCTTTCTTT. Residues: CASSVAGTGFAEAFF.

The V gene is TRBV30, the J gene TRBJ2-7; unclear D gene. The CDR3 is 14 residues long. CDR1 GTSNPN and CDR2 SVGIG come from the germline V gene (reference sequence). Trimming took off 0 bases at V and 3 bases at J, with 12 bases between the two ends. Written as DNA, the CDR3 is TGTGCCTGGAGTGTACGTTGGCAGGACTACGAGCAGTACTTC. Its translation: CAWSVRWQDYEQYF.

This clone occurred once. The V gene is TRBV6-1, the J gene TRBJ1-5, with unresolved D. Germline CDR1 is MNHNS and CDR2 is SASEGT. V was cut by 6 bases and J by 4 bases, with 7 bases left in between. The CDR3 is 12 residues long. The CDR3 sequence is CASRAFNQPQHF. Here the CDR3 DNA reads TGTGCCAGCAGGGCTTTTAATCAGCCCCAGCATTTT.

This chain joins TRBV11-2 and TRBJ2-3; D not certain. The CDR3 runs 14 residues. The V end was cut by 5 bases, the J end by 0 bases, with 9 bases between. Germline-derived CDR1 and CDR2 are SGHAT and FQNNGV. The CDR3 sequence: CASSPLSSTDTQYF. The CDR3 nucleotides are TGTGCCAGCAGCCCCCTTTCTAGCACAGATACGCAGTATTTT.

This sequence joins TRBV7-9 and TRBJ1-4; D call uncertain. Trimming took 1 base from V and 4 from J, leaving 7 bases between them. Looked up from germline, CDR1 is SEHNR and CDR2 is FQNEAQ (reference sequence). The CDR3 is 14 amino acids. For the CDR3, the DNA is TGTGCCAGCAGCTTAGGTCAGGTTAATGAAAAACTGTTTTTT. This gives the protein CASSLGQVNEKLFF.

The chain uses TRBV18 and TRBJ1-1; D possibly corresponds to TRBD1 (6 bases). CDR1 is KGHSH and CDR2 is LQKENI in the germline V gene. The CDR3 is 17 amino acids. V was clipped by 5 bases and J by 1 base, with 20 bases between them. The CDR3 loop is CASSATGTPGGNTEAFF. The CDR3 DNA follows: TGTGCCAGCTCAGCAACCGGGACACCGGGCGGGAACACTGAAGCTTTCTTT.